The next 16 T cell receptor beta chains were all read from a single sample in a study of blood T cell repertoires in COVID-19. Generated by immunoSEQ multiplex PCR, the TCRdb table keeps only in-frame clones and is missing some. The profile shows about 290,000 clones, around nine tenths of them singletons. Sequencing was done on a sample of peripheral blood. These receptors originate from a woman aged 40 to 50 who had recovered from COVID-19.

The V gene is TRBV6-5, the J gene TRBJ2-3, with TRBD1 matching over 7 bases. The CDR3 extends over 15 amino acids. Germline V gene data show CDR1 as MNHEY and CDR2 as SVGAGI. Trimming at V came to 4 bases and at J to 1 base, leaving 5 bases not matched to a gene. The CDR3 sequence is CASSSPDRGTDTQYF. CDR3 in DNA: TGTGCCAGCAGTTCCCCCGACAGGGGCACAGATACGCAGTATTTT.

The chain joins TRBV11-3 to TRBJ2-7; 8 bases align to TRBD1. Per germline, CDR1 SGHNT and CDR2 YENEEA. This CDR3 spans 17 amino acids. V gave up 5 bases and J gave up 6 bases; unmatched junction bases: 18. CDR3 residues: CASSLTSAGGRVGEQYF. Here the CDR3 DNA reads TGTGCCAGCAGCCTTACTTCGGCAGGGGGCCGCGTGGGCGAGCAGTACTTC.

The V gene is TRBV24-1, the J gene TRBJ2-1; D unclear. CDR3 length equals 18 residues. CDR1 is KGHDR and CDR2 is SFDVKD in the germline V gene. Deletions cut 7 bases from V and 1 base from J, with 22 bases between. The CDR3 reads CATSNTPPVTTSYNEQFF. The CDR3 region has the DNA TGTGCCACCAGCAACACCCCGCCGGTCACGACATCCTACAATGAGCAGTTCTTC.

The chain couples TRBV5-4 to TRBJ2-2; no reliable D call. Germline CDR1 SGHNT, CDR2 YYREEE (reference sequence). CDR3 length: 14 residues. Trimming took 2 bases from V and 3 from J, leaving 8 bases between them. The CDR3 bases are TGTGCCAGCAGCTTCCGGGTGGACACCGGGGAGCTGTTTTTT. Translation: CASSFRVDTGELFF.

This chain connects TRBV5-4 to TRBJ2-5; unclear D gene. Trimming removed 2 bases from V and 5 bases from J, with 10 bases in between. CDR1 and CDR2 from the germline V gene are SGHNT and YYREEE (reference sequence). The CDR3 has 13 amino acids. CDR3 loop: CASSLQLLETQYF. The DNA of the CDR3 is TGTGCCAGCAGCTTACAGCTACTGGAGACCCAGTACTTC.

J is TRBJ2-7 and V is TRBV3-1 (or the pseudogene TRBV3-2); TRBD2 matches 8 bases. The junction had 6 bases not matched to a gene; V was cut back by 6 bases and J by 5 bases. Germline V gene sequence: CDR1 LGHDT, CDR2 YNNKEL (reference sequence). The CDR3 has 13 residues. CDR3 loop: CASRGLARDEQYF. The CDR3 DNA sequence: TGTGCCAGCAGAGGACTAGCAAGGGACGAGCAGTACTTC.

This clone has a single count. The chain employs TRBV4-1 and TRBJ2-7, with 7 bases lining up with TRBD2. CDR3 length equals 16 residues. V dropped 0 bases and J dropped 2; count of bases not matched to a gene: 7. Germline CDR1 MGHRA, CDR2 YSYEKL. The CDR3 coding sequence is TGCGCCAGCAGCCAAGATCCTGGCGGGGGTGCCTACGAGCAGTACTTC. Its translation: CASSQDPGGGAYEQYF.

This clone has just a few counts. The chain combines TRBV27 with TRBJ2-1; 10 bases map to TRBD2. Germline CDR1 MNHEY, CDR2 SMNVEV (reference sequence). The CDR3 is made up of 15 amino acids. Losses at the gene ends were 8 bases for V and 8 bases for J; bases not matched to a gene: 12. The DNA for the CDR3 is TGTGCCAGCCCAAGGAGGAGCGGGAGGGGCGATGAGCAGTTCTTC. Protein: CASPRRSGRGDEQFF.

V and J are TRBV10-3 and TRBJ2-1; TRBD2 is a possible D gene (6 bases). The germline V gene encodes CDR1 ENHRY and CDR2 SYGVKD. V was clipped by 5 bases and J by 5 bases, with 16 bases between them. CDR3 size: 15 residues. CDR3 sequence: CAISSFETGDNEQFF. DNA for the CDR3: TGTGCCATCAGTTCGTTTGAGACGGGGGACAATGAGCAGTTCTTC.

The J gene is TRBJ2-7, the V gene TRBV7-2, with TRBD2 matching 12 bases. The CDR3 totals 15 residues. The V gene end was trimmed by 1 base and the J gene end by 5 bases; junction bases not matched to a gene: 3. Germline lookup yields CDR1 SGHTA and CDR2 FQGNSA. In DNA, the CDR3 is TGTGCCAGCAGCTTAGGACTAGCGGGAGCTGACGAGCAGTACTTC. Protein: CASSLGLAGADEQYF. The full variable domain, its missing parts supplied by reference TRBV7-2 and TRBJ2-7, is GAGVSQSPSNKVTEKGKDVELRCDPISGHTALYWYRQSLGQGLEFLIYFQGNSAPDKSGLPSDRFSAERTGGSVSTLTIQRTQQEDSAVYLCASSLGLAGADEQYFGPGTRLTVT.

The sample holds one count of this clone. The chain links TRBV4-1 to TRBJ2-3; TRBD2 matches at 12 bases. The trim removed 4 bases at V and 6 bases at J, leaving 20 bases unmatched. Germline V CDR1 and CDR2: MGHRA, YSYEKL. This CDR3 comprises 20 residues. The CDR3: CASSRGRSLTRLAGADTQYF. The CDR3 nucleotides are TGCGCCAGCAGCCGGGGGCGAAGCCTTACCCGACTAGCGGGAGCTGATACGCAGTATTTT.

The chain links TRBV4-1 to TRBJ2-4; 8 bases map to TRBD2. The CDR3 consists of 17 residues. The J segment lost 0 bases and the V segment lost 3 bases, leaving 7 bases of the junction unmatched. Germline CDR1 MGHRA, CDR2 YSYEKL. CDR3 in amino acids: CASSQPTSGLAKNIQYF. CDR3 bases: TGCGCCAGCAGCCAGCCCACTAGCGGATTAGCCAAAAACATTCAGTACTTC.

This chain links TRBV5-6 with TRBJ1-5, with 7 bases fitting TRBD1. Germline V gene lookup returns CDR1 SGHDT and CDR2 YYEEEE. V gave up 0 bases and J gave up 0 bases; unmatched junction bases: 3. The CDR3 spans 16 residues. CDR3 region: CASSLEGALSNQPQHF. CDR3 coding DNA: TGTGCCAGCAGCTTGGAGGGGGCCCTTAGCAATCAGCCCCAGCATTTT.

This clone came up once. V and J are TRBV28 and TRBJ1-1; possibly TRBD1 for D (6 bases). This CDR3 spans 15 amino acids. Trimming shortened V by 5 bases and J by 1 base, and 14 bases separated the two germline ends. Germline V gives CDR1 MDHEN, CDR2 SYDVKM. CDR3 sequence: CASSPHRTANTEAFF. CDR3 coding DNA: TGTGCCAGCAGTCCCCACCGGACAGCGAACACTGAAGCTTTCTTT.

The CDR3 DNA is TGTGCCAGCAGCCAAGATCTGGGTAGCGGGAATTCCTACAATGAGCAGTTCTTC. Translating gives CASSQDLGSGNSYNEQFF. The V call is TRBV3-1 (or the pseudogene TRBV3-2), the J call TRBJ2-1; 8 bases match TRBD2. Germline CDR1 is LGHDT and CDR2 is YNNKEL (reference sequence). This CDR3 region has 18 residues. V was clipped by 0 bases and J by 1 base; unmatched bases: 8.

This chain connects TRBV3-1 (or the pseudogene TRBV3-2) to TRBJ1-2; TRBD1 matches 12 bases. This CDR3 is built from 16 residues. The germline V gene encodes CDR1 LGHDT and CDR2 YNNKEL (reference sequence). Losses at the gene ends were 2 bases for V and 7 bases for J; bases not matched to a gene: 8. CDR3 loop: CASSQTAGTGGFGYTF. CDR3 DNA sequence: TGTGCCAGCAGCCAAACCGCCGGGACAGGGGGCTTTGGCTACACCTTC.